This TCR beta chain came from a study of T cell therapy after organ transplantation. Note on this clone: Its antigen is as yet unknown.

Libraries were prepared by immunoSEQ multiplex PCR; TCRdb keeps only in-frame clonotypes and omits some of them. The sample has approximately 20,000 clones; 81% are singletons. The V end lost 6 bases, the J end lost 0 bases, and 15 bases lay between the germline ends. CDR1 SQVTM and CDR2 ANQGSEA come from the germline V gene. The CDR3 contains 14 residues. Time point given: 4-8 weeks after completion of therapy. The source was CD8+ T cells from blood, collected after autologous CMV-specific T cell therapy. V is TRBV29-1 and J is TRBJ2-7; no clear D. The origin of this receptor is a human patient who had received a solid organ transplant and had CMV disease. The graft donor may have contributed some T cells. As DNA, the CDR3 is TGCAGCGTCGCACGGACGGTTAGCTCCTACGAGCAGTACTTC. It translates to CSVARTVSSYEQYF.